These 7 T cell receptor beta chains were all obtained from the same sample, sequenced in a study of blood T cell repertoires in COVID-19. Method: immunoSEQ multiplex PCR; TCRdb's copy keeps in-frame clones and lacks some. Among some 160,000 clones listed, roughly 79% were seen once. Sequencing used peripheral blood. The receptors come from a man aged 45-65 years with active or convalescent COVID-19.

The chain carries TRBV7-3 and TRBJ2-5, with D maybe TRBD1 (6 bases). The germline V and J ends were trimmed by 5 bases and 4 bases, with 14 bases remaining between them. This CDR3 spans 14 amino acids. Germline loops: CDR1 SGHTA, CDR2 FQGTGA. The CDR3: CASSHGQRPETQYF. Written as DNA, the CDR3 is TGTGCCAGCAGCCACGGACAGCGGCCAGAGACCCAGTACTTC.

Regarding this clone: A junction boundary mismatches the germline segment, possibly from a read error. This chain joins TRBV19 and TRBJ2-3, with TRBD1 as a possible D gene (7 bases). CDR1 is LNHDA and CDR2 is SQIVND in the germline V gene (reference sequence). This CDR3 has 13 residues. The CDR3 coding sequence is TGTGCCAGTAGAATAGTCCAGGGGGGTGCGCAGTATTTT. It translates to CASRIVQGGAQYF.

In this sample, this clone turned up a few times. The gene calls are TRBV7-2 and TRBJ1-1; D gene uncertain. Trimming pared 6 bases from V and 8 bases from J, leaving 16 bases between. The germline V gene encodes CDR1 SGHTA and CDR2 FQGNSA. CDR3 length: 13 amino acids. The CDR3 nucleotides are TGTGCCAGCAGACCCGGTCCGGGAATCGAAGCTTTCTTT. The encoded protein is CASRPGPGIEAFF.

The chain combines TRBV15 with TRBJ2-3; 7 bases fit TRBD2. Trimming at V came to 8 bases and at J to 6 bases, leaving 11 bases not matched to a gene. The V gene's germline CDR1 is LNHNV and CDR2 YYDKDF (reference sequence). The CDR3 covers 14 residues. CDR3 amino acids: CATAPSGDGDTQYF. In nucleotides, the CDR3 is TGTGCCACCGCCCCTAGCGGTGACGGCGATACGCAGTATTTT. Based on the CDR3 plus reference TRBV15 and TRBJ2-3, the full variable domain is DAMVIQNPRYQVTQFGKPVTLSCSQTLNHNVMYWYQQKSSQAPKLLFHYYDKDFNNEADTPDNFQSRRPNTSFCFLDIRSPGLGDTAMYLCATAPSGDGDTQYFGPGTRLTVL.

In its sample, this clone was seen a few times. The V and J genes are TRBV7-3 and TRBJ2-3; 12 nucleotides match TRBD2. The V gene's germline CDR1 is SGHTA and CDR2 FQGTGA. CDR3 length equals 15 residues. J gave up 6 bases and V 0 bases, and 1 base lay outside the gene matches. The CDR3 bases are TGTGCCAGCAGCTTAACCGGGACTAGCGGGGATACGCAGTATTTT. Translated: CASSLTGTSGDTQYF.

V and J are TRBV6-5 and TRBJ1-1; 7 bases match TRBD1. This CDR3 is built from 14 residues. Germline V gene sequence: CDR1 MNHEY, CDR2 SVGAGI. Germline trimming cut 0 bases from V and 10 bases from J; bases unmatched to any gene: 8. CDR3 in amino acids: CASSYSRGGQRAFF. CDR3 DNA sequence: TGTGCCAGCAGTTACTCGCGGGGGGGACAGCGAGCTTTCTTT.

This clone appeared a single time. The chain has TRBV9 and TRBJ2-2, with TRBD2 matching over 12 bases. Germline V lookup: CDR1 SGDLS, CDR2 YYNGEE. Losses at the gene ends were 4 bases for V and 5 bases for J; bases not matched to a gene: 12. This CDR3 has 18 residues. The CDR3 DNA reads TGTGCCAGCAGCCCCAACTACGGACTAGCGGGACTGACCGGGGAGCTGTTTTTT. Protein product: CASSPNYGLAGLTGELFF.